This entry concerns a single T cell receptor (beta chain). This table comes from immunoSEQ multiplex PCR, and its TCRdb copy is limited to in-frame clones, with some not included. The data hold under 400,000 clones, with more than 70% observed a single time. This sample was included in a study of blood T cell repertoires in COVID-19. Looked up from germline, CDR1 is SGHDN and CDR2 is FVKESK. This CDR3 has 13 amino acids. V was shortened by 6 bases and J by 6 bases, with 14 bases between the two germline ends. The chain uses TRBV14 and TRBJ1-2; D perhaps matches TRBD1 (5 bases). Sequencing was performed on peripheral blood. The receptor was derived from a woman aged 60-70 years with COVID-19, enrolled during active disease. The CDR3 here is CASRGTGEHGYTF. The CDR3 DNA reads TGTGCCAGCAGGGGGACTGGTGAGCATGGCTACACCTTC.